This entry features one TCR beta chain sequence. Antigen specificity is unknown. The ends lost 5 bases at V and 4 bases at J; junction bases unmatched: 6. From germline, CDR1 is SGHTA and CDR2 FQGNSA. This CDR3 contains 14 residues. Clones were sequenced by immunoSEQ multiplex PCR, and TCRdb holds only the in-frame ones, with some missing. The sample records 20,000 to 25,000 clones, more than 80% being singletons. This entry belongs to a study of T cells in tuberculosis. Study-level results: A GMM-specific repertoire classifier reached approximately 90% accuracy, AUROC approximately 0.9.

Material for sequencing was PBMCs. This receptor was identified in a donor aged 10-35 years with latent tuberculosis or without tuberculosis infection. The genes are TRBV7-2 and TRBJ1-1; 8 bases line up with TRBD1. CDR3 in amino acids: CASSRQTGGTEAFF. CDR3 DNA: TGTGCCAGCAGCCGACAAACAGGGGGCACTGAAGCTTTCTTT.